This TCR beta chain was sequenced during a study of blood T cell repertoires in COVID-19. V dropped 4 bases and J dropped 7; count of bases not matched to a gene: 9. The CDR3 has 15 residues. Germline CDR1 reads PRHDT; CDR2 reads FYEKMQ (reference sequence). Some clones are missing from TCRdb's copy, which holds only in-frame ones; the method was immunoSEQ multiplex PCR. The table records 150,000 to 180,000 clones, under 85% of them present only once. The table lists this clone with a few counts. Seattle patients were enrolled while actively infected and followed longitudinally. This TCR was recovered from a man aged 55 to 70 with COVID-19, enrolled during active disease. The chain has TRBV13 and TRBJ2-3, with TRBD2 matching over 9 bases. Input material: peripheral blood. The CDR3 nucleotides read TGTGCCAGCAGCTCCAGGGTAGCGGGGGCCTATACGCAGTATTTT. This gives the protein CASSSRVAGAYTQYF.